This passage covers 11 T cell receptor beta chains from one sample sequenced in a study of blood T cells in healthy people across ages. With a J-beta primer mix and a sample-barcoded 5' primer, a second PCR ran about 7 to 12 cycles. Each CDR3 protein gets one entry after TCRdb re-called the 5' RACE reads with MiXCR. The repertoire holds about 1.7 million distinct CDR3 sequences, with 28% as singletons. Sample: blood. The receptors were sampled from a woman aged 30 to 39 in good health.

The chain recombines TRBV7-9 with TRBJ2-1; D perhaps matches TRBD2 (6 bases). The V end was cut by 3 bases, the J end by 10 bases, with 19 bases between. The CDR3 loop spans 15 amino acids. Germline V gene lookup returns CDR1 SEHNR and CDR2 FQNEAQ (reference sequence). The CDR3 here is CASSFEAGRPTEQFF. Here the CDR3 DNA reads TGTGCCAGCAGCTTCGAGGCGGGACGCCCCACAGAGCAGTTCTTC. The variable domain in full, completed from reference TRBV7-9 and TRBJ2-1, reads DTGVSQNPRHKITKRGQNVTFRCDPISEHNRLYWYRQTLGQGPEFLTYFQNEAQLEKSRLLSDRFSAERPKGSFSTLEIQRTEQGDSAMYLCASSFEAGRPTEQFFGPGTRLTVL.

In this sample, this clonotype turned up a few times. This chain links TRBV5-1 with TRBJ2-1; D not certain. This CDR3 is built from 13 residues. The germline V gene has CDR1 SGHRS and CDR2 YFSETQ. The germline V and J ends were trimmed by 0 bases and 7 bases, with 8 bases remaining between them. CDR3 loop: CASSLAGMNEQFF. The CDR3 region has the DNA TGCGCCAGCAGCTTGGCCGGCATGAATGAGCAGTTCTTC. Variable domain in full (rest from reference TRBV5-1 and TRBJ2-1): KAGVTQTPRYLIKTRGQQVTLSCSPISGHRSVSWYQQTPGQGLQFLFEYFSETQRNKGNFPGRFSGRQFSNSRSEMNVSTLELGDSALYLCASSLAGMNEQFFGPGTRLTVL.

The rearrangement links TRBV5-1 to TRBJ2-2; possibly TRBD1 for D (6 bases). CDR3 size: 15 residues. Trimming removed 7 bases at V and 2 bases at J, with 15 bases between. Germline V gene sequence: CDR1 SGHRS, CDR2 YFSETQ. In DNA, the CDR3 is TGCGCCAGCCAGATTGGGGGCGATAACACCGGGGAGCTGTTTTTT. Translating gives CASQIGGDNTGELFF.

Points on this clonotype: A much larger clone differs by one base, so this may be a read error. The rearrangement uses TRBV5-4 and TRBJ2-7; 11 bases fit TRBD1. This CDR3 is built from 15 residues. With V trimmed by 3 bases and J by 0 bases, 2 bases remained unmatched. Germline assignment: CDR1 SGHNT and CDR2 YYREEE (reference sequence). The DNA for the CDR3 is TGTGCCAGCAGCTGGGGACAGGGGGTCTCCTACGAGCAGTACTTC. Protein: CASSWGQGVSYEQYF.

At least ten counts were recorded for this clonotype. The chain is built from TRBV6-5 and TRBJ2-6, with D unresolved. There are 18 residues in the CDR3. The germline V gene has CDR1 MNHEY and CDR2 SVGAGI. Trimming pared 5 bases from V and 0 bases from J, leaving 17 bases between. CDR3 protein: CASSPRGSSSSGANVLTF. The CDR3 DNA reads TGTGCCAGCAGTCCTCGAGGCAGCAGCAGCTCTGGGGCCAACGTCCTGACTTTC.

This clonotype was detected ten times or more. The DNA of the CDR3 is TGTGCCAGCCGCCCGCCCCCGGGACTAGCGGGGATGCAAGAGACCCAGTACTTC. Translation gives CASRPPPGLAGMQETQYF. This sequence joins TRBV6-1 and TRBJ2-5, with 13 bases identical to TRBD2. Germline loops: CDR1 MNHNS, CDR2 SASEGT. V was pared by 8 bases and J by 2 bases, with 14 bases of the junction left unmatched. This CDR3 spans 18 amino acids.

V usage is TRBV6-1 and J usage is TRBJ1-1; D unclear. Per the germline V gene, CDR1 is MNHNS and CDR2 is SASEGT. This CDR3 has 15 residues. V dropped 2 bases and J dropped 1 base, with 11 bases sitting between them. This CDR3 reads CASSESPNANTEAFF. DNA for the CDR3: TGTGCCAGCAGTGAAAGCCCAAACGCGAACACTGAAGCTTTCTTT.

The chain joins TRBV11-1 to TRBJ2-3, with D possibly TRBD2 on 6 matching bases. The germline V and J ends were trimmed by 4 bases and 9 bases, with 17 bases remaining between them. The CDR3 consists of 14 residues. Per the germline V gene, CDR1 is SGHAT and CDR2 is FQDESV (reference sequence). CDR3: CASSSASGTQTQYF. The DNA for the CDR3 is TGTGCCAGCAGCTCGGCCTCCGGGACTCAGACGCAGTATTTT.

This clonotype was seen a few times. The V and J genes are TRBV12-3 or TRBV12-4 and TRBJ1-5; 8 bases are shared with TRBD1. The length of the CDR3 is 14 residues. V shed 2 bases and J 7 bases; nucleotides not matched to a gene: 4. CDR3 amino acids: CASSLRQGSQPQHF. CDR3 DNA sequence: TGTGCCAGCAGTTTACGACAGGGGAGCCAGCCCCAGCATTTT.

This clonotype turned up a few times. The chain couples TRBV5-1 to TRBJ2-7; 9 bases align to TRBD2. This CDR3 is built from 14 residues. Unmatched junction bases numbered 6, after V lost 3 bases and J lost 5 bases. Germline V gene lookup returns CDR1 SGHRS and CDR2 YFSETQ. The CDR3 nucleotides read TGCGCCAGCAGCTATAGCGGGAGCGCCCACGAGCAGTACTTC. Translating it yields CASSYSGSAHEQYF.

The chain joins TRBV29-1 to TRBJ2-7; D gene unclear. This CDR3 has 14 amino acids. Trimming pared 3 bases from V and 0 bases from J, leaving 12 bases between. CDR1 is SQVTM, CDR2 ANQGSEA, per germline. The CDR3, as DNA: TGCAGCGTTGATTCGTCGTCGAGCTCCTACGAGCAGTACTTC. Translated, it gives CSVDSSSSSYEQYF.